Listed below are T cell receptor beta chains from one sample, sequenced in a study of cytomegalovirus exposure and HLA in healthy donors. Clones were read by immunoSEQ multiplex PCR, and TCRdb kept only the in-frame ones, dropping some. The sample includes about 400,000 clones, roughly 85% of them seen just once. The sequenced material came from PBMCs. These receptors were collected from a woman aged 18-29 years in good health and CMV-seronegative. The CDR3 runs from the conserved cysteine through the conserved F or W. A D gene is named only where the DNA matches it firmly. Clone size, where shown, is once, few, many, or a class for clones that have expanded.

j_call | d_call | clone_size | v_call | cdr3_nt | cdr3_aa
TRBJ1-5 | NA | NA | TRBV19 | TGTGCCAGTAGAAGGCAGGACAATCAGCCCCAGCATTTT | CASRRQDNQPQHF
TRBJ1-1 | TRBD1 | NA | TRBV2 | TGTGCCAGCATTCTCCGGGACAGGGGGGGAGCCACTGAAGCTTTCTTT | CASILRDRGGATEAFF
TRBJ1-5 | NA | NA | TRBV6-6 | TGTGCCAGCAGTCCCCAGAGGAATCAGCCCCAGCATTTT | CASSPQRNQPQHF
TRBJ1-5 | NA | few | TRBV6-1 | TGTGCCAGCAGTGTAGACAGGCTGAATCAGCCCCAGCATTTT | CASSVDRLNQPQHF
TRBJ1-1 | NA | NA | TRBV7-9 | TGTGCCAGCAGCTTGCGGGGGGGAGACACTGAAGCTTTCTTT | CASSLRGGDTEAFF
TRBJ1-5 | NA | NA | TRBV30 | TGTGCCTGGAGTCAAGAACCAGGATATAGCAATCAGCCCCAGCATTTT | CAWSQEPGYSNQPQHF
TRBJ2-7 | TRBD2 | NA | TRBV5-1 | TGCGCCAGCAGTCTTACTAGCGGGAAAGGCTACGAGCAGTACTTC | CASSLTSGKGYEQYF
TRBJ1-3 | NA | NA | TRBV30 | TGTGCCTGGGTCAGCAGGGTATCGAGGAGAAACACCATATATTTT | CAWVSRVSRRNTIYF
TRBJ1-5 | NA | NA | TRBV28 | TGTGCCAGCCGGGAGAGGGATGGACCCCAGCATTTT | CASRERDGPQHF
TRBJ1-2 | NA | NA | TRBV7-3 | TGTGCCAGCAGCCCCCAGGGTAACTATGGCTACACCTTC | CASSPQGNYGYTF
TRBJ1-5 | NA | NA | TRBV7-9 | TGTGCCAGCAGCCCATCCGGGGGGGGGAATCAGCCCCAGCATTTT | CASSPSGGGNQPQHF
TRBJ2-1 | TRBD2 | NA | TRBV4-1 | TGCGCCAGCAGCCAAGATCCGGCTAGCGGGGGGGCCGTGGATGAGCAGTTCTTC | CASSQDPASGGAVDEQFF
TRBJ2-3 | TRBD1 | NA | TRBV5-1 | TGCGCCAGCAGCTCAGGGGGCAGGGGCACAGATACGCAGTATTTT | CASSSGGRGTDTQYF
TRBJ2-7 | TRBD2 | NA | TRBV28 | TGTGCCAGCAGGGTTGCGGGGGGCATCCTAGGGGAGCAGTACTTC | CASRVAGGILGEQYF
TRBJ2-7 | NA | once | TRBV6-5 | TGTGCCAGCAGTCACGGGGGCGAGCAGTACTTC | CASSHGGEQYF
TRBJ1-5 | NA | NA | TRBV11-2 | TGTGCCAGCAGCTTAACACAGGACAGCGGAAAACATTTT | CASSLTQDSGKHF
TRBJ2-5 | TRBD1 | NA | TRBV5-4 | TGTGCCAGCAGCACCAGCTCAGGGGGCCAAGAGACCCAGTACTTC | CASSTSSGGQETQYF